The rows below give T cell receptor beta chains drawn from one sample of a study of tissue T cells after allogeneic stem cell transplantation. Here immunoSEQ multiplex PCR was the method, and the copy in TCRdb shows in-frame clones only, minus some. The sample holds about 3,600 clones; 74% are singletons and the top ten take less than 6.5%. Sequenced here: left colon tissue, sampled at autopsy. The receptors here all came from a male patient at least 60 years old with steroid-refractory graft-versus-host disease after an allogeneic stem cell transplant. Part of the T cells may come from the graft donor. Each CDR3 is given with its conserved first and last residue. D genes are given only for firm matches. A clone size is listed for some rows: how often the clone was seen (once, few, many), or a class if it is expanded.

TRBD2,.,TRBJ2-7,TRBV3-1/TRBV3-2,CASSQASGGTYEQYF,TGTGCCAGCAGCCAAGCTAGCGGGGGCACCTACGAGCAGTACTTC
.,.,TRBJ2-2,TRBV6-1,CASRDSFTGELFF,TGTGCCAGCAGGGACAGTTTCACCGGGGAGCTGTTTTTT
TRBD2,.,TRBJ2-1,TRBV25-1,CASRIASGGDNEQFF,TGTGCCAGCCGGATCGCGTCCGGGGGGGACAATGAGCAGTTCTTC
.,.,TRBJ1-4,TRBV5-1,CASSARGTNEKLFF,TGCGCCAGCAGCGCCAGGGGCACTAATGAAAAACTGTTTTTT
TRBD1,.,TRBJ2-2,TRBV28,CASSDRVRAGELFF,TGTGCCAGCAGCGACAGGGTTCGGGCCGGGGAGCTGTTTTTT
TRBD2,.,TRBJ2-7,TRBV3-1/TRBV3-2,CASSQGWTSGGGEQYF,TGTGCCAGCAGCCAGGGTTGGACTAGCGGGGGCGGGGAGCAGTACTTC
.,.,TRBJ1-2,TRBV19,CASSTTGGTLSSMTF,TGTGCCAGTAGTACGACAGGCGGTACCCTCTCCTCTATGACCTTC
.,.,TRBJ2-2,TRBV6-5,CASSYGAPGELFF,TGTGCCAGCAGTTACGGAGCTCCCGGGGAGCTGTTTTTT
.,once,TRBJ1-5,TRBV30,CAWSGGQGNQPQHF,TGTGCCTGGAGCGGGGGGCAAGGCAATCAGCCCCAGCATTTT
TRBD1,.,TRBJ1-2,TRBV2,CAREGFRDRDGYTF,TGTGCCAGAGAGGGGTTCCGGGACAGGGATGGCTACACCTTC
.,.,TRBJ1-1,TRBV6-4,CASCRGGAYTEAFF,TGTGCCAGCTGCCGGGGGGGAGCGTACACTGAAGCTTTCTTT
.,.,TRBJ2-6,TRBV2,CATKRMEDSGANVLTF,TGTGCCACTAAAAGGATGGAGGACTCTGGGGCCAACGTCCTGACTTTC
.,.,TRBJ2-3,TRBV11-2,CASSLGGSTDTQYF,TGTGCCAGCAGCTTAGGAGGTAGCACAGATACGCAGTATTTT
TRBD1,.,TRBJ2-2,TRBV7-6,CASSPQGAGGELFF,TGTGCCAGCAGCCCGCAGGGGGCTGGCGGGGAGCTGTTTTTT
.,.,TRBJ2-7,TRBV28,CASSPTGTYEQYF,TGTGCCAGCAGTCCCACAGGAACCTACGAGCAGTACTTC
.,.,TRBJ1-2,TRBV3-1/TRBV3-2,CASSQVAGGASNYGYTF,TGTGCCAGCAGCCAAGTCGCTGGGGGCGCTTCTAACTATGGCTACACCTTC
.,.,TRBJ2-3,TRBV2,CAFPRTGSTDTQYF,TGTGCTTTCCCCAGGACGGGTAGCACAGATACGCAGTATTTT
.,.,TRBJ1-1,TRBV2,CASSVSRRDTEAFF,TGTGCCAGCAGTGTTTCCAGGAGAGACACTGAAGCTTTCTTT
.,once,TRBJ2-5,TRBV5-1,CASSRTVQETQYF,TGCGCCAGCAGCCGCACTGTCCAAGAGACCCAGTACTTC
.,.,TRBJ2-1,TRBV27,CASSLQEGTYNEQFF,TGTGCCAGCAGCCTACAGGAGGGCACATACAATGAGCAGTTCTTC
TRBD1,few,TRBJ1-1,TRBV6-5,CASSYDRGGNTEAFF,TGTGCCAGCAGTTATGACAGGGGGGGGAACACTGAAGCTTTCTTT
TRBD2,few,TRBJ2-2,TRBV7-2,CASSSGTINTGELFF,TGTGCCAGCAGCTCCGGGACTATCAACACCGGGGAGCTGTTTTTT
.,.,TRBJ2-3,TRBV19,CASSIEVEAGGTDTQYF,TGTGCCAGTAGTATAGAAGTGGAAGCAGGGGGCACAGATACGCAGTATTTT
.,.,TRBJ2-2,TRBV5-1,CASSLAGRAHSGELFF,TGCGCCAGCAGCTTGGCCGGAAGGGCCCATTCCGGGGAGCTGTTTTTT
.,.,TRBJ2-7,TRBV10-3,CAISEKTLAASEQYF,TGTGCCATCAGTGAGAAGACTCTCGCCGCCAGCGAGCAGTACTTC
.,.,TRBJ1-1,TRBV6-5,CASSGDTEAFF,TGTGCCAGCAGCGGAGACACTGAAGCTTTCTTT
TRBD2,.,TRBJ2-3,TRBV11-2,CASSLSSGGEDTQYF,TGTGCCAGCAGCTTATCCTCCGGGGGGGAGGATACGCAGTATTTT
.,.,TRBJ1-2,TRBV28,CASSLYGYTF,TGTGCCAGCAGTTTATATGGCTACACCTTC
.,.,TRBJ2-7,TRBV7-2,CASSIYSGTPYEQYF,TGTGCCAGCAGCATTTATTCCGGGACTCCCTACGAGCAGTACTTC
.,few,TRBJ1-1,TRBV7-8,CASSPRGGFNTEAFF,TGTGCCAGCAGCCCCCGGGGGGGGTTCAACACTGAAGCTTTCTTT
.,.,TRBJ2-2,TRBV11-2,CASSFLPGRQAGELFF,TGTGCCAGCAGCTTCCTCCCCGGTCGCCAGGCCGGGGAGCTGTTTTTT
.,.,TRBJ1-1,TRBV5-5,CASSPAPLRDARANTEAFF,TGTGCCAGCAGCCCAGCCCCACTCAGGGACGCCCGGGCCAACACTGAAGCTTTCTTT
.,.,TRBJ2-1,TRBV7-9,CASSLGGSGQFF,TGTGCCAGCAGCTTAGGGGGATCCGGGCAGTTCTTC
.,.,TRBJ2-7,TRBV5-4,CASSTGSLSFAFAYF,TGTGCCAGCAGCACGGGCTCCTTATCATTCGCTTTCGCGTACTTC
.,.,TRBJ2-7,TRBV27,CASGTFYEQYF,TGTGCCAGCGGGACCTTTTACGAGCAGTACTTC
.,.,TRBJ2-5,TRBV5-4,CASSFLQETQYF,TGTGCCAGCAGCTTTCTCCAAGAGACCCAGTACTTC
TRBD1,.,TRBJ2-7,TRBV27,CASSYPGQGSHEQYF,TGTGCCAGCAGTTACCCCGGACAGGGCTCCCACGAGCAGTACTTC
TRBD2,.,TRBJ2-7,TRBV5-6,CASSFSSGLDIYEQYF,TGTGCCAGCAGCTTCTCTTCCGGACTAGACATCTACGAGCAGTACTTC
.,.,TRBJ1-4,TRBV19,CASSAGGFLSGTNEKLFF,TGTGCCAGTAGCGCGGGGGGATTTTTGTCGGGCACTAATGAAAAACTGTTTTTT
.,.,TRBJ2-3,TRBV3-1/TRBV3-2,CASSRQGLGLTDTQYF,TGTGCCAGCAGCCGGCAGGGACTCGGACTCACAGATACGCAGTATTTT
.,.,TRBJ2-1,TRBV6-6,CASSYIRGSYNEQFF,TGTGCCAGCAGTTATATACGAGGCTCCTACAATGAGCAGTTCTTC
.,.,TRBJ2-1,TRBV7-7,CASSVDRFDEQFF,TGTGCTAGCAGCGTCGACAGGTTTGATGAGCAGTTCTTC
.,.,TRBJ1-3,TRBV9,CASSVALGGGNTIYF,TGTGCCAGCAGCGTAGCTCTGGGGGGTGGAAACACCATATATTTT
.,.,TRBJ1-1,TRBV7-9,CASSLSGGNTEAFF,TGTGCCAGCAGCCTCTCCGGGGGGAACACTGAAGCTTTCTTT
TRBD2,.,TRBJ2-1,TRBV7-2,CASSSGLAGGSHEQFF,TGTGCCAGCAGCTCCGGACTAGCGGGGGGGTCCCATGAGCAGTTCTTC
.,.,TRBJ1-2,TRBV12-2,CASPPLEGYTF,TGTGCAAGTCCGCCTCTGGAGGGCTACACCTTC
.,once,TRBJ2-5,TRBV9,CASSLGVHETQYF,TGTGCCAGCAGCTTGGGGGTTCATGAGACCCAGTACTTC
TRBD2,.,TRBJ2-4,TRBV10-3,CATRTSGGENIQYF,TGTGCCACCCGGACTAGCGGGGGGGAAAACATTCAGTACTTC
TRBD1,.,TRBJ1-5,TRBV30,CAWSATGARNQPQHF,TGTGCCTGGAGCGCTACAGGGGCCCGCAATCAGCCCCAGCATTTT
.,.,TRBJ2-5,TRBV7-9,CASSLGQEETQYF,TGTGCCAGCAGCTTGGGGCAAGAAGAGACCCAGTACTTC
.,.,TRBJ1-2,TRBV28,CASSLVGARRLRGYTF,TGTGCCAGCAGTTTAGTCGGCGCAAGGAGATTAAGGGGCTACACCTTC